Included here is one TCR beta chain sequence, with context. The authors isolated total RNA from whole blood without sorting T cells. This entry comes from a study of monozygotic twins with inflammatory bowel disease. Incorporation of UMIs carrying a 6-nucleotide sample barcode was performed by template switching. Each CDR3 protein gets one entry in TCRdb, which reprocessed the 5' RACE reads and gives no DNA. Its listing shows some 100,000 distinct CDR3 sequences. The CDR3 loop spans 15 amino acids. The germline V gene encodes CDR1 MNHEY and CDR2 SMNVEV (reference sequence). The sequence was obtained from a human donor with ulcerative colitis or Crohn's disease, or a healthy co-twin of an affected twin (not recorded which). Sequencing was performed on blood. The V call is TRBV27, the J call TRBJ2-3; the TCRdb D gene call, TRBD1, has no DNA to confirm it. The CDR3 spells CASSLDLRSPDTQYF.